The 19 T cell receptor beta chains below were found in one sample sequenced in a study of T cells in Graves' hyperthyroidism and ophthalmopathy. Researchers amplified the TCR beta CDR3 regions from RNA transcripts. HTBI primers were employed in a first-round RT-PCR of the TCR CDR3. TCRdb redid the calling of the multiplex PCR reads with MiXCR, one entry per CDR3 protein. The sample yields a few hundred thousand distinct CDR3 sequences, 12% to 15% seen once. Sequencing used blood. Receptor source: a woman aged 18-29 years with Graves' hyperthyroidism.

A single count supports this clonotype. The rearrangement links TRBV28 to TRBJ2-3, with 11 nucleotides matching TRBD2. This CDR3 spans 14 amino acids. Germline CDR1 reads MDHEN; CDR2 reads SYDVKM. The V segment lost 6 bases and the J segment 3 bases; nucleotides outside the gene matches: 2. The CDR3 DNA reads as TGTGCCAGCAGGCTAGCGGGAGGAACAGATACGCAGTATTTT. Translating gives CASRLAGGTDTQYF. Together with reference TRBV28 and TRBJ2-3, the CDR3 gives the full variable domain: DVKVTQSSRYLVKRTGEKVFLECVQDMDHENMFWYRQDPGLGLRLIYFSYDVKMKEKGDIPEGYSVSREKKERFSLILESASTNQTSMYLCASRLAGGTDTQYFGPGTRLTVL.

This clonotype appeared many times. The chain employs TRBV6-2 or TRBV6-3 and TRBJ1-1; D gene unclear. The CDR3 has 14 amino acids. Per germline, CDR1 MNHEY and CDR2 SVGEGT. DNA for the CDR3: TGTGCTACGTCAGTTTTACAGCCAAACACTGAAGCTTTCTTT. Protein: CATSVLQPNTEAFF.

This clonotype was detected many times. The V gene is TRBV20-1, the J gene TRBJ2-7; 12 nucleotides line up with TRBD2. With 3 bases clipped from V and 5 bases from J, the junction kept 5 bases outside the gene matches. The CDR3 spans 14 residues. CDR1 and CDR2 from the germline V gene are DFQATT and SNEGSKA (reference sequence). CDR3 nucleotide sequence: TGCAGTGCTAGCGGGACTAGCGGGTACCACGAGCAGTACTTC. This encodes CSASGTSGYHEQYF.

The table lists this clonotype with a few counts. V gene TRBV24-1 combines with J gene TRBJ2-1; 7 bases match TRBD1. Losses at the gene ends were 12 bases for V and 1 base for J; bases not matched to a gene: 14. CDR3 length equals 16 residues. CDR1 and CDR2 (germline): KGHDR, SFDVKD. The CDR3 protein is CAVQPARTGSYNEQFF. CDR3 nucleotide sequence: TGTGCCGTCCAACCTGCTCGGACAGGTTCCTACAATGAGCAGTTCTTC.

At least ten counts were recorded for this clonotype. The CDR3 loop reads CASSVGLAGAGELFF. In DNA form, the CDR3 reads TGTGCCAGCAGTGTTGGACTAGCGGGAGCGGGGGAGCTGTTTTTT. The J gene is TRBJ2-2, the V gene TRBV27; 13 bases are a match to TRBD2. The CDR3 runs 15 residues. After removal of 5 bases from V and 8 bases from J, the junction contained 5 bases not matched to a gene. Germline V CDR1 and CDR2: MNHEY, SMNVEV (reference sequence).

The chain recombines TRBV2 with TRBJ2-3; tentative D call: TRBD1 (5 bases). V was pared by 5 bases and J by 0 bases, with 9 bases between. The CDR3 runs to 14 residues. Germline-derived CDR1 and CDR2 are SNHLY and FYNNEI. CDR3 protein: CASSWTTSTDTQYF. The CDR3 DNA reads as TGTGCCAGCAGTTGGACAACTAGCACAGATACGCAGTATTTT.

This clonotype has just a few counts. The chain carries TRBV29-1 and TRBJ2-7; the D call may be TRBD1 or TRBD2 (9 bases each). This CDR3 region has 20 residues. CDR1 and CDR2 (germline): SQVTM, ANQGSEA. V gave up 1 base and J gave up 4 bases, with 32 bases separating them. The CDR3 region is CSVEATPGQGASGAPYEQYF. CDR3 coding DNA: TGCAGCGTTGAAGCCACCCCGGGACAGGGTGCTAGCGGGGCCCCATACGAGCAGTACTTC.

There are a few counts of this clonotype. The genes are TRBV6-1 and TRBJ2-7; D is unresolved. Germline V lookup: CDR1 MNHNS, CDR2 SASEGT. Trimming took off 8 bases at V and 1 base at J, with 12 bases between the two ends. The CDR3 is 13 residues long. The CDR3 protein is CASESLLSYEQYF. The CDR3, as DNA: TGTGCCAGCGAAAGTCTGCTTTCCTACGAGCAGTACTTC.

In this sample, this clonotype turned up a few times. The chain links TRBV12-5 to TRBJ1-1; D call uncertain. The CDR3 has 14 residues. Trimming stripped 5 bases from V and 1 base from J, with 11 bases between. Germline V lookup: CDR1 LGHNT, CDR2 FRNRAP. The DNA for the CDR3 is TGTGCTAGTGGTCCTCACCTGCGGAACACTGAAGCTTTCTTT. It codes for CASGPHLRNTEAFF.

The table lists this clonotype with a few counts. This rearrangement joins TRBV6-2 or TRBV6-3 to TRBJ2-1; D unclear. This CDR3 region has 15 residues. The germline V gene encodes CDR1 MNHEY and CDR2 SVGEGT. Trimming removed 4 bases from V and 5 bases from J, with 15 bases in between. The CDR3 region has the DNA TGTGCCAGCAGTTTAGGGCCTACGGTAAACAATGAGCAGTTCTTC. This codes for CASSLGPTVNNEQFF.

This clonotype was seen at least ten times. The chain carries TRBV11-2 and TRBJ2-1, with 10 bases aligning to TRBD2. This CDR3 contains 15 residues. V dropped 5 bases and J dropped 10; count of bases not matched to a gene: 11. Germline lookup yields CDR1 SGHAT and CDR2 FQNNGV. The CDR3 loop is CASSKGVAGGPEQFF. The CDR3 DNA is TGTGCCAGCAGCAAGGGGGTAGCGGGAGGTCCCGAGCAGTTCTTC.

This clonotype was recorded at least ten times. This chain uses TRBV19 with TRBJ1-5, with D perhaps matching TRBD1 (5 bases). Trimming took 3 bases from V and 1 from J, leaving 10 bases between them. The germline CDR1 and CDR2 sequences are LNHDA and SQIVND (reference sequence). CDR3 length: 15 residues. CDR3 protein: CASSIVTASNQPQHF. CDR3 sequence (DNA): TGTGCCAGTAGTATTGTGACAGCGAGCAATCAGCCCCAGCATTTT.

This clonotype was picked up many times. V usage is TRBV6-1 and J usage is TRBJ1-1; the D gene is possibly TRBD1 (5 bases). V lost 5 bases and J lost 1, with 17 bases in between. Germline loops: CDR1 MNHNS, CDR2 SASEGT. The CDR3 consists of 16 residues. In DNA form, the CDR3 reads TGTGCCAGCAGTCCCCTGGCGGGACTTTGGAACACTGAAGCTTTCTTT. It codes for CASSPLAGLWNTEAFF.

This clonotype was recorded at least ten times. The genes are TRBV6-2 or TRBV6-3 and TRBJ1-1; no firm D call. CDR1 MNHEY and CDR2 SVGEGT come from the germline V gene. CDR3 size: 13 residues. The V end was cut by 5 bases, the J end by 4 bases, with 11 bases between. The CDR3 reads CASSRLIPTEAFF. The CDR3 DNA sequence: TGTGCCAGCAGTCGACTGATTCCCACTGAAGCTTTCTTT.

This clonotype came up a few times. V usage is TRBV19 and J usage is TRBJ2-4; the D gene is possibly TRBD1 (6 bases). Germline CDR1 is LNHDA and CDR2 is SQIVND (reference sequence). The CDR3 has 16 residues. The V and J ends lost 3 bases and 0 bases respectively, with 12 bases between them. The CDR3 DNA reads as TGTGCCAGTAGTATGGCGGACAGCTTAGCCAAAAACATTCAGTACTTC. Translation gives CASSMADSLAKNIQYF. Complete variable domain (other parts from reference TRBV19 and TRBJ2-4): DGGITQSPKYLFRKEGQNVTLSCEQNLNHDAMYWYRQDPGQGLRLIYYSQIVNDFQKGDIAEGYSVSREKKESFPLTVTSAQKNPTAFYLCASSMADSLAKNIQYFGAGTRLSVL.

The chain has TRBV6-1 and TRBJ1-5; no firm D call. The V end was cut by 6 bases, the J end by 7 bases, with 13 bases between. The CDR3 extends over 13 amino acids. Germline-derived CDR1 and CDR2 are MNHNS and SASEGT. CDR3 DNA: TGTGCCAGCAGCTTCTCCAGTGGGCAGCCCCAGCATTTT. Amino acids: CASSFSSGQPQHF.

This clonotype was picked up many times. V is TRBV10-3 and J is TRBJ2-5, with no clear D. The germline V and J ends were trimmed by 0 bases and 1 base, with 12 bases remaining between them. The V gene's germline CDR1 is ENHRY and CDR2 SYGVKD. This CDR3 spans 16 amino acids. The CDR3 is CAISESSGFTQETQYF. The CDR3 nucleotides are TGTGCCATCAGTGAGTCGTCAGGTTTCACCCAAGAGACCCAGTACTTC.

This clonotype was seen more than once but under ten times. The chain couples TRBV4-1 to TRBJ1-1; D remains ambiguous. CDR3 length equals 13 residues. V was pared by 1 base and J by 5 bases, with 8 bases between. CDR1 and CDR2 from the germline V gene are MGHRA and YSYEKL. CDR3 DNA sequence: TGCGCCAGCAGCCAAGCCAATCCGACTGAAGCTTTCTTT. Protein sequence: CASSQANPTEAFF.

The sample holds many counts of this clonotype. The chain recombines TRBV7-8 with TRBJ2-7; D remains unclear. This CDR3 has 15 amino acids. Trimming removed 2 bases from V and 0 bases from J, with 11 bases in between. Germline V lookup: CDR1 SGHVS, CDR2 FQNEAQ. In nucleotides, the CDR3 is TGTGCCAGCAGCTTATCGGGCAGGTCCTCCTACGAGCAGTACTTC. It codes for CASSLSGRSSYEQYF.